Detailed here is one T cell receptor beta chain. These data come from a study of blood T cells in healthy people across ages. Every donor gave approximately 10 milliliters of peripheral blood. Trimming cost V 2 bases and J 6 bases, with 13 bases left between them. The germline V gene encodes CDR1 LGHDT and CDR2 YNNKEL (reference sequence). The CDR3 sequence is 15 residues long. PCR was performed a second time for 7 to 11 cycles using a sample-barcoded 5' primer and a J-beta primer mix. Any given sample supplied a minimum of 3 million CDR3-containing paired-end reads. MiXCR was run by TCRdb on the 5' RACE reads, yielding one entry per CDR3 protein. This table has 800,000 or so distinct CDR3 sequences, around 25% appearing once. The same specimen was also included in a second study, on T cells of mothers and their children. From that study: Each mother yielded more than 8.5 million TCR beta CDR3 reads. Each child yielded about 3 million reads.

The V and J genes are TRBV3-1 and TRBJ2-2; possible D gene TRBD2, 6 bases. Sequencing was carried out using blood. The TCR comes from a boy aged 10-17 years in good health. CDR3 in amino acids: CASSQLLASPGELFF. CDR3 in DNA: TGTGCCAGCAGCCAACTACTAGCATCCCCCGGGGAGCTGTTTTTT.